The T cell receptor beta chain under discussion was sequenced for a study of blood T cell repertoires in COVID-19. The CDR3 consists of 14 residues. Trimming cost V 4 bases and J 5 bases; bases outside gene matches: 5. Germline CDR1 SGHRS, CDR2 YFSETQ. Using immunoSEQ multiplex PCR, the repertoire was profiled, and TCRdb retains in-frame clones only, with some absent. The sample has under 350,000 clones, 85% seen once. Sequencing input: peripheral blood. V usage is TRBV5-1 and J usage is TRBJ2-3; 9 bases align to TRBD2. This receptor was identified in a human donor in a cohort sampled during active COVID-19. The CDR3 protein is CASSGGRALDTQYF. The CDR3 DNA follows: TGCGCCAGCAGCGGCGGGAGGGCCTTAGATACGCAGTATTTT. The whole variable domain, remainder taken from reference TRBV5-1 and TRBJ2-3, is KAGVTQTPRYLIKTRGQQVTLSCSPISGHRSVSWYQQTPGQGLQFLFEYFSETQRNKGNFPGRFSGRQFSNSRSEMNVSTLELGDSALYLCASSGGRALDTQYFGPGTRLTVL.